These 3 T cell receptor beta chains came from one sample sequenced in a study of control samples from healthy donors and cancer patients. TCRdb keeps only in-frame clones here, not all; method: immunoSEQ multiplex PCR. The profile shows 170,000 or so clones, 90% to 95% of them singletons. The sequencing input was blood. The receptors shown here come from a woman aged 18-30 years in good health.

In this sample, this clone turned up once. The chain is built from TRBV9 and TRBJ2-5; 9 nucleotides line up with TRBD2. Germline assignment: CDR1 SGDLS and CDR2 YYNGEE. Losses at the gene ends were 3 bases for V and 4 bases for J; bases not matched to a gene: 7. This CDR3 is 15 amino acids long. DNA for the CDR3: TGTGCCAGCAGCGCTAAGGTAGCGGGGGCAGAGACCCAGTACTTC. Encoded protein: CASSAKVAGAETQYF.

The rearrangement uses TRBV4-2 and TRBJ2-7; tentative D call: TRBD1 (6 bases). Germline CDR1 is LGHNA and CDR2 is YNFKEQ. The V end lost 1 base, the J end lost 2 bases, and 12 bases lay between the germline ends. This CDR3 region has 15 residues. DNA for the CDR3: TGTGCCAGCAGCCAAGCGATGAACAGGGCCTACGAGCAGTACTTC. Translating it yields CASSQAMNRAYEQYF.

The chain combines TRBV5-1 with TRBJ1-1; D gene ambiguous. The CDR3 runs 14 residues. The V gene lost 0 bases and the J gene lost 3 bases, with 9 bases spanning the gap. Germline CDR1 reads SGHRS; CDR2 reads YFSETQ. The CDR3 DNA sequence: TGCGCCAGCAGCTTGGGGACCGGTTACACTGAAGCTTTCTTT. Protein product: CASSLGTGYTEAFF.